This passage covers 5 T cell receptor beta chains from one sample sequenced in a study of T cell changes during pregnancy in multiple sclerosis. Profiling relied on immunoSEQ multiplex PCR, and the TCRdb table lists in-frame clones only, not all of them. Among tens of thousands of clones listed, about 93% were seen once. The sequencing used peripheral blood, collected in the first trimester of pregnancy. Receptors originate from a female donor with multiple sclerosis, enrolled in a pregnancy study.

This chain links TRBV27 with TRBJ2-3; 8 bases match TRBD2. The germline V gene encodes CDR1 MNHEY and CDR2 SMNVEV (reference sequence). V dropped 4 bases and J dropped 2; count of bases not matched to a gene: 2. CDR3 length: 14 residues. In DNA, the CDR3 is TGTGCCAGCAGTTCGCGGGGGGCCACAGATACGCAGTATTTT. It codes for CASSSRGATDTQYF.

V usage is TRBV5-1 and J usage is TRBJ1-3, with a possible D match to TRBD1 (6 bases). Trimming left V 4 bases short and J 2 bases short, with 19 bases between. This CDR3 contains 17 residues. Germline V lookup: CDR1 SGHRS, CDR2 YFSETQ. CDR3 protein: CASSRGSQQGTGNTIYF. CDR3 bases: TGCGCCAGCAGCCGCGGGTCCCAACAGGGTACTGGAAACACCATATATTTT.

This clone appeared a single time. V is TRBV19 and J is TRBJ2-7, with TRBD1 matching over 8 bases. This CDR3 contains 13 residues. With 5 bases clipped from V and 5 bases from J, the junction kept 5 bases outside the gene matches. The germline gives CDR1 LNHDA, CDR2 SQIVND (reference sequence). The CDR3 loop reads CASSPTGVDEQYF. The CDR3 nucleotides read TGTGCCAGTAGTCCGACAGGGGTGGACGAGCAGTACTTC.

The chain couples TRBV9 to TRBJ2-2, with a possible D match to TRBD1 (6 bases). CDR1 is SGDLS and CDR2 is YYNGEE in the germline V gene. The CDR3 is 16 amino acids. Trimming left V 0 bases short and J 2 bases short, with 11 bases between. CDR3 sequence: CASSVAAGVNTGELFF. The CDR3 DNA sequence: TGTGCCAGCAGCGTAGCGGCAGGGGTTAACACCGGGGAGCTGTTTTTT.

This chain connects TRBV5-5 to TRBJ1-5, with 7 bases identical to TRBD1. V lost 0 bases, J lost 6 bases, and 3 bases stayed unmatched. The CDR3 loop spans 14 amino acids. Germline V gives CDR1 SGHKS, CDR2 YYEKEE (reference sequence). The CDR3 sequence: CASSLEQGPQPQHF. As DNA, the CDR3 is TGTGCCAGCAGCTTGGAACAGGGGCCTCAGCCCCAGCATTTT.